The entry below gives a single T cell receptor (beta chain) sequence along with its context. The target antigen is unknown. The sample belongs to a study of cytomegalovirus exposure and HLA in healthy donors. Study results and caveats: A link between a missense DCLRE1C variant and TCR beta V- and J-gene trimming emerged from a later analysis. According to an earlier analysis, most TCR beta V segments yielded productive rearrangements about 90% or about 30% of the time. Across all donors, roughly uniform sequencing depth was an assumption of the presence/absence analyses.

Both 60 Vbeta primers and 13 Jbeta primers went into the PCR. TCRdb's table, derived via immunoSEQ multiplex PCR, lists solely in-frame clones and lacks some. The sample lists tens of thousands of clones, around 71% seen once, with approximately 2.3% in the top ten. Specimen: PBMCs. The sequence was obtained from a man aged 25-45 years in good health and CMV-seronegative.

In nucleotides, the CDR3 is TGTGCCAGCAGTGGGGACATTTATAGCAATCAGCCCCAGCATTTT. Translated: CASSGDIYSNQPQHF. The chain links TRBV25-1 to TRBJ1-5; D is possibly TRBD1 (6 bases). Trimming stripped 4 bases from V and 0 bases from J, with 10 bases between. Germline lookup yields CDR1 MGHDK and CDR2 SYGVNS. This CDR3 comprises 15 residues.